The clone carrying this TCR beta chain was observed a handful of times. Its antigen is not known. Those with alopecia areata gave lesional scalp punch biopsies and peripheral blood. CD4+ and CD8+ T cells were sorted from PBMCs. This record belongs to a study of CD8+ T cells in alopecia areata. Study observations and caveats: Higher clonality than in normal scalp was seen in lesional scalp, especially alopecia totalis/universalis. Scalp sequencing captures resident alphabeta T cells of normal skin too.

J gave up 4 bases and V 3 bases, and 8 bases lay outside the gene matches. The CDR3 covers 15 residues. From germline, CDR1 is SGDLS and CDR2 YYNGEE. Extraction and reverse transcription of RNA yielded cDNA as the sequencing template. The data were produced by immunoSEQ multiplex PCR, yet TCRdb's version contains in-frame clones alone and is incomplete. The sample has 120,000 or so clones; 47% are singletons. The J gene is TRBJ1-2, the V gene TRBV9; 8 bases are shared with TRBD1. Sequences were obtained from NKG2D-low CD8+ T cells sorted from blood. The TCR comes from a human donor with alopecia areata. CDR3 DNA sequence: TGTGCCAGCAGCGCGTCAGGGGGCTCGCTCTATGGCTACACCTTC. Translation gives CASSASGGSLYGYTF.